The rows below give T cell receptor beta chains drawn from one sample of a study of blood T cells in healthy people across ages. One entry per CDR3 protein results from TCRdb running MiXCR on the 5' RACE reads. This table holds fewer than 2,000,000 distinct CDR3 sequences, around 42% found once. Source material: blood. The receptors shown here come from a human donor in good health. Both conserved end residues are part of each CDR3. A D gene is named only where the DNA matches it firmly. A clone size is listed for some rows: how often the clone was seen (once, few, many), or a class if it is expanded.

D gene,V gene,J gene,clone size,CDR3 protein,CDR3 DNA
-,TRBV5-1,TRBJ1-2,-,CASSLPTGGRDYGYTF,TGCGCCAGCAGCTTGCCGACCGGGGGTCGCGACTATGGCTACACCTTC
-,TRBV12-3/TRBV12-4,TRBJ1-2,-,CASSPTGLGSGYTF,TGTGCCAGCAGTCCGACAGGACTGGGTTCTGGCTACACCTTC
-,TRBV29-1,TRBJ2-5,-,CSVAGLEETQYF,TGCAGCGTTGCGGGGTTGGAAGAGACCCAGTACTTC
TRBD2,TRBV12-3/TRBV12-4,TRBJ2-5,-,CASSPPREGQYF,TGTGCCAGCAGCCCCCCCCGGGAGGGGCAGTACTTC
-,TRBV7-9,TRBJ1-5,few,CASNSIDSYTYSNQPQHF,TGTGCCAGCAACTCAATCGACAGTTACACTTATAGCAATCAGCCCCAGCATTTT
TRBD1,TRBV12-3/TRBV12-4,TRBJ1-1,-,CASGTGPEAFF,TGTGCCAGCGGGACAGGTCCTGAAGCTTTCTTT
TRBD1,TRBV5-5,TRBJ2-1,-,CASSLQGIYNEQFF,TGTGCCAGCAGCTTACAGGGGATCTACAATGAGCAGTTCTTC
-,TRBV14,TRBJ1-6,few,CASSLRGSPLHF,TGTGCCAGCAGTCTGAGAGGCTCACCCCTCCACTTT
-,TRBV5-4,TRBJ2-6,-,CASSGGEPGGANVLTF,TGTGCCAGCAGCGGGGGAGAGCCGGGCGGGGCCAACGTCCTGACTTTC
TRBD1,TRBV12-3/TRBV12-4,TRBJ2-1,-,CASSWGTGGSHEQFF,TGTGCCAGCAGTTGGGGGACAGGGGGATCACATGAGCAGTTCTTC
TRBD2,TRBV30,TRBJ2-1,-,CAWSVLAGGNEQFF,TGTGCCTGGAGTGTCCTAGCGGGGGGGAATGAGCAGTTCTTC
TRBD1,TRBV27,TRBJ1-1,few,CASGPTGSNTEAFF,TGTGCCAGCGGACCGACAGGGTCGAACACTGAAGCTTTCTTT
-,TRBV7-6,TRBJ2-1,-,CASSFLPHPYNEQFF,TGTGCCAGCAGCTTTCTCCCCCACCCCTACAATGAGCAGTTCTTC
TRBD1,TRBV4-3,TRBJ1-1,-,CASSPRSTGGAAVAEAFF,TGCGCCAGCAGCCCGAGGAGTACAGGGGGCGCGGCCGTCGCTGAAGCTTTCTTT
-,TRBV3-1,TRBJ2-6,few,CASSTLRTGANVLTF,TGTGCCAGCAGCACCCTCAGGACTGGGGCCAACGTCCTGACTTTC
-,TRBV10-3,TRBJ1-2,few,CAIAGAGANYGYTF,TGTGCCATCGCGGGGGCAGGCGCTAACTATGGCTACACCTTC
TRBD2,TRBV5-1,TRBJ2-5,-,CASSFGLAGGPEETQYF,TGCGCCAGCAGCTTCGGACTAGCGGGGGGGCCGGAGGAGACCCAGTACTTC
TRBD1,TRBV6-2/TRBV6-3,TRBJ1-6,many,CASRITGVGSPLHF,TGTGCCAGCAGGATTACAGGGGTTGGCTCACCCCTCCACTTT
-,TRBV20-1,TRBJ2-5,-,CSATQGTQYF,TGCAGTGCTACCCAGGGAACCCAGTACTTC
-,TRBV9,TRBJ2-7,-,CASSVDSYYEQYF,TGTGCCAGCAGCGTAGACAGTTATTACGAGCAGTACTTC
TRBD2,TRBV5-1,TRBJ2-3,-,CASSWAGAGGSTDTQYF,TGCGCCAGCAGCTGGGCTGGAGCGGGGGGTAGCACAGATACGCAGTATTTT
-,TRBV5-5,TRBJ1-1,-,CAGSLAWVPEAFF,TGTGCCGGCAGCTTGGCTTGGGTCCCCGAGGCTTTCTTT
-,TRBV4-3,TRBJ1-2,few,CASSQEAGLVYGYTF,TGCGCCAGCAGCCAAGAGGCAGGACTTGTCTATGGCTACACCTTC
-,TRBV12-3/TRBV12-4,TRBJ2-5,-,CASRMGGRPGETQYF,TGTGCCAGCAGAATGGGGGGACGCCCAGGAGAGACCCAGTACTTC
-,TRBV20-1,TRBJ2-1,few,CSARDNSEPSAYNEQFF,TGCAGTGCTAGAGATAATTCGGAGCCTTCCGCCTACAATGAGCAGTTCTTC
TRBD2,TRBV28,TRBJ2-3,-,CASSEIGLAGSTDTQYF,TGTGCCAGCTCTGAAATAGGACTAGCGGGGTCCACAGATACGCAGTATTTT
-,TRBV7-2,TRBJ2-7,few,CASSLVSGGRDEQYF,TGTGCCAGCAGCTTAGTCTCCGGGGGACGCGACGAGCAGTACTTC
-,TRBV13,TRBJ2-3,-,CASSLKTATAGDTQYF,TGTGCCAGCAGCTTAAAGACAGCCACCGCCGGAGATACGCAGTATTTT
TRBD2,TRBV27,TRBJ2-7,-,CASSSRGDGDEQYF,TGTGCCAGCAGTTCGCGGGGGGACGGGGACGAGCAGTACTTC
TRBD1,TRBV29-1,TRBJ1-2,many,CSVEDWTGRSGYTF,TGCAGCGTTGAAGATTGGACAGGGCGGTCGGGCTACACCTTC
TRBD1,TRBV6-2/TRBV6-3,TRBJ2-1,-,CASSYESKGQGKGNEQFF,TGTGCCAGCAGTTATGAGTCTAAGGGACAGGGGAAAGGCAATGAGCAGTTCTTC
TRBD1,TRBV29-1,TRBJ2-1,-,CSGWDRYNEQFF,TGCAGCGGCTGGGACAGATACAATGAGCAGTTCTTC
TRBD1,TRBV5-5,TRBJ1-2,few,CASRPGTGGAGYGYTF,TGTGCCAGCAGGCCCGGGACAGGGGGCGCCGGCTATGGCTACACCTTC
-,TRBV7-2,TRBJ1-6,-,CASSLMGAGNSPLHF,TGTGCCAGCAGCTTAATGGGGGCCGGTAATTCACCCCTCCACTTT
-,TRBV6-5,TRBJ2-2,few,CASSSRWGQATGELFF,TGTGCCAGCAGTTCCCGCTGGGGCCAGGCGACCGGGGAGCTGTTTTTT
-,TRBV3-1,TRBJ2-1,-,CASSQDGGVNPYNEQFF,TGTGCCAGCAGCCAAGACGGCGGGGTGAACCCCTACAATGAGCAGTTCTTC
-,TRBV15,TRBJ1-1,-,CATSPGQLSTGELFF,TGTGCCACCTCCCCCGGACAGTTGAGCACCGGGGAGCTGTTCTTT
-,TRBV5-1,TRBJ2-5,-,CASSLGPSGRFGETQYF,TGCGCCAGCAGCTTGGGTCCCTCCGGTCGTTTCGGGGAGACCCAGTACTTC
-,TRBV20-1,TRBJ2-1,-,CSANTGRAGYNEQFF,TGCAGTGCAAATACGGGCAGGGCAGGATACAATGAGCAGTTCTTC
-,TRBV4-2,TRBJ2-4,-,CASSQFIRSPAKNIQYF,TGTGCCAGCAGCCAATTCATTCGGAGCCCAGCCAAAAACATTCAGTACTTC
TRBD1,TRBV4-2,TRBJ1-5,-,CASSQSGTGLYGNQPQHF,TGTGCCAGCAGCCAATCTGGGACAGGGTTGTATGGCAATCAGCCCCAGCATTTT
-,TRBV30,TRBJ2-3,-,CAWSSADTQYF,TGTGCCTGGAGTTCCGCAGATACGCAGTATTTT